The 5 T cell receptor beta chains below all came from one sample that was sequenced in a study of T cells in Graves' hyperthyroidism and ophthalmopathy. There were TCR beta CDR3 regions amplified from RNA transcripts. When the TCR CDR3 underwent first-round RT-PCR, the HTBI primer set was used. TCRdb independently ran MiXCR on the multiplex PCR reads; one entry per CDR3 protein. The sample has roughly 500,000 distinct CDR3 sequences; 46% are singletons. The sample was peripheral blood or thyroid tissue (not recorded which). These receptors all stem from an adult woman with Graves' disease, either hyperthyroidism or ophthalmopathy (not recorded which).

CDR3 coding DNA: TGCGCCAGCAGCCAATCACGGGACAGGCCTAATCAGCCCCAGCATTTT. Translated: CASSQSRDRPNQPQHF. The chain employs TRBV4-3 and TRBJ1-5; 8 bases line up with TRBD1. This CDR3 region has 16 residues. Germline V gives CDR1 LGHNA, CDR2 YSLEER. Unmatched junction bases numbered 7, after V lost 2 bases and J lost 4 bases.

This clonotype was detected only a few times. V usage is TRBV15 and J usage is TRBJ2-5, with D possibly being TRBD2 (5 bases). The CDR3 consists of 15 residues. Germline V gives CDR1 LNHNV, CDR2 YYDKDF (reference sequence). The ends were cut back, 1 base at V and 2 bases at J, with 11 bases in the middle. The CDR3 coding sequence is TGTGCCACCAGCAGAGGCGGGCTCACTCAAGAGACCCAGTACTTC. Translating gives CATSRGGLTQETQYF.

V is TRBV20-1 and J is TRBJ2-5; D gene uncertain. CDR3 length: 12 amino acids. V was cut by 3 bases and J by 5 bases, with 10 bases left in between. Germline V CDR1 and CDR2: DFQATT, SNEGSKA (reference sequence). The CDR3 DNA reads as TGCAGTGCTAGGGAGTGGGCGGAGACCCAGTACTTC. It codes for CSAREWAETQYF.

The rearrangement uses TRBV5-1 and TRBJ1-2, with D unresolved. V lost 4 bases and J lost 5, with 12 bases in between. The CDR3 has 13 amino acids. Germline loops: CDR1 SGHRS, CDR2 YFSETQ. CDR3 amino acids: CASSPPSAYGYTF. The CDR3 region has the DNA TGCGCCAGCAGCCCACCATCGGCGTATGGCTACACCTTC. Together with reference TRBV5-1 and TRBJ1-2, the CDR3 gives the full variable domain: KAGVTQTPRYLIKTRGQQVTLSCSPISGHRSVSWYQQTPGQGLQFLFEYFSETQRNKGNFPGRFSGRQFSNSRSEMNVSTLELGDSALYLCASSPPSAYGYTFGSGTRLTVV.

This clonotype has at least ten counts. The chain employs TRBV7-2 and TRBJ2-7, with 9 positions matching TRBD2. After removal of 7 bases from V and 2 bases from J, the junction contained 9 bases not matched to a gene. This CDR3 spans 15 amino acids. In germline, CDR1 is SGHTA, CDR2 FQGNSA. The CDR3 DNA follows: TGTGCCAGCACCAAACGACTAGCGGAGGCCTACGAGCAGTACTTC. This gives the protein CASTKRLAEAYEQYF.